The next 14 T cell receptor beta chains were all read from a single sample in a study of T cell repertoires in cytomegalovirus infection. One entry per CDR3 protein, called by TCRdb with MiXCR from the reads. The data contain about 770,000 distinct CDR3 sequences, 29% of them singletons. Their antigen targets remain unknown. The input for sequencing was cultured CD8+ T cells from PBMCs, taken from culture after CMV antigen stimulation. The receptors derive from a human donor in good health (CMV status not recorded). Some clones in this sample may be carry-over from other donors' samples.

The V and J genes are TRBV5-1 and TRBJ2-7, with D perhaps TRBD2 (6 bases). CDR3 length equals 15 residues. Trimming cost V 0 bases and J 0 bases, with 10 bases left between them. Germline CDR1 reads SGHRS; CDR2 reads YFSETQ. CDR3 in amino acids: CASSLVEGRSYEQYF. Written as DNA, the CDR3 is TGCGCCAGCAGCTTGGTGGAGGGCCGCTCCTACGAGCAGTACTTC.

V gene TRBV5-6 combines with J gene TRBJ2-7; weak D call: TRBD2 (5 bases). The CDR3 loop spans 14 amino acids. Looked up from germline, CDR1 is SGHDT and CDR2 is YYEEEE. Trimming pared 4 bases from V and 3 bases from J, leaving 14 bases between. CDR3 DNA: TGTGCCAGCAGCCCCGGCACTAGTCTCTACGAGCAGTACTTC. Its protein is CASSPGTSLYEQYF.

The chain joins TRBV12-3 or TRBV12-4 to TRBJ2-7; 8 positions match TRBD1. The CDR3 is made up of 13 amino acids. J was trimmed by 11 bases and V by 5 bases; bases with no gene match: 11. As DNA, the CDR3 is TGTGCCAGCAGTGTTACCCCCGGACAGGGAGAGTACTTC. Amino acid sequence: CASSVTPGQGEYF.

The chain links TRBV12-3 or TRBV12-4 to TRBJ1-2, with 7 bases that match TRBD1. Trimming took 4 bases from V and 8 from J; bases not matched to a gene: 7. The CDR3 runs 13 residues. The CDR3 coding sequence is TGTGCCAGCAGTTCCCCCGGACAGGACGGCTACACCTTC. Translated, it gives CASSSPGQDGYTF.

Ten or more counts support this clonotype. This chain joins TRBV6-1 and TRBJ1-6, with D perhaps TRBD1 (5 bases). V was trimmed by 8 bases and J by 6 bases, leaving 11 bases between them. Germline V gene lookup returns CDR1 MNHNS and CDR2 SASEGT. This CDR3 is 13 amino acids long. CDR3 DNA sequence: TGTGCCAGCTTACGGGGCATTAATTCACCCCTCCACTTT. Translating it yields CASLRGINSPLHF.

This clonotype turned up a few times. This chain links TRBV27 with TRBJ1-6, with D possibly being TRBD1 (5 bases). This CDR3 contains 16 residues. V gave up 5 bases and J gave up 9 bases, with 20 bases separating them. Germline V gene sequence: CDR1 MNHEY, CDR2 SMNVEV (reference sequence). As DNA, the CDR3 is TGTGCCAGCAGTCCGTTACGGGGGGAGCTTTCTTCACCCCTCCACTTT. This codes for CASSPLRGELSSPLHF.

This sequence joins TRBV7-6 and TRBJ1-6; unclear D gene. V shed 6 bases and J shed 7 bases, with 7 bases lying between them. Per germline, CDR1 SGHVS and CDR2 FNYEAQ. The CDR3 sequence is 12 residues long. Written as DNA, the CDR3 is TGTGCCAGCAGTCCCATAAATTCACCCCTCCACTTT. Translation gives CASSPINSPLHF.

In DNA form, the CDR3 reads TGTGCCAGCAGTTACTATATCGGATACACTGAAGCTTTCTTT. Amino acid sequence: CASSYYIGYTEAFF. The J gene is TRBJ1-1, the V gene TRBV6-2 or TRBV6-3; D is ambiguous. Per germline, CDR1 MNHEY and CDR2 SVGEGT. V was shortened by 1 base and J by 3 bases, with 9 bases between the two germline ends. CDR3 length: 14 residues.

This clonotype showed up many times. The chain is built from TRBV7-9 and TRBJ2-5; the D gene is possibly TRBD1 (6 bases). There are 17 residues in the CDR3. Germline lookup yields CDR1 SEHNR and CDR2 FQNEAQ (reference sequence). Trimming took 5 bases from V and 0 from J, leaving 19 bases between them. CDR3 protein: CASSPPRQGPYQETQYF. CDR3 nucleotides: TGTGCCAGCAGCCCACCCCGGCAGGGGCCCTACCAAGAGACCCAGTACTTC.

This clonotype was picked up a small number of times. The chain employs TRBV7-9 and TRBJ2-5; 7 positions match TRBD1. The V and J ends lost 1 base and 5 bases, in that order; junction bases with no gene match: 16. Germline V gene lookup returns CDR1 SEHNR and CDR2 FQNEAQ (reference sequence). The CDR3 totals 18 residues. This CDR3 reads CASSLGPKPTGNKETQYF. CDR3 sequence (DNA): TGTGCCAGCAGCTTAGGTCCTAAACCGACAGGGAATAAGGAGACCCAGTACTTC.

This chain connects TRBV27 to TRBJ2-2; D ambiguous. Germline loops: CDR1 MNHEY, CDR2 SMNVEV (reference sequence). CDR3 length: 15 amino acids. Trimming left V 5 bases short and J 0 bases short, with 10 bases between. The CDR3 DNA follows: TGTGCCAGCAGTCCCACCTTTCCGAACACCGGGGAGCTGTTTTTT. This codes for CASSPTFPNTGELFF.

This chain joins TRBV4-1 and TRBJ2-7; D unresolved. V was clipped by 4 bases and J by 0 bases, with 7 bases between them. CDR1 is MGHRA and CDR2 is YSYEKL in the germline V gene. This CDR3 has 13 amino acids. Here the CDR3 DNA reads TGCGCCAGCAGCCCAAGTATCTCCTACGAGCAGTACTTC. Amino acids: CASSPSISYEQYF.

The chain is built from TRBV2 and TRBJ2-1; D call uncertain. Germline V gene lookup returns CDR1 SNHLY and CDR2 FYNNEI. CDR3 length: 13 amino acids. V lost 4 bases and J lost 4, with 8 bases in between. CDR3 sequence reads: CASSVNLYNEQFF. The CDR3 DNA reads as TGTGCCAGCAGTGTTAACTTATACAATGAGCAGTTCTTC.

In this sample, this clonotype turned up a few times. The V gene is TRBV7-6, the J gene TRBJ2-1, with D perhaps matching TRBD1 (6 bases). Germline V gene data show CDR1 as SGHVS and CDR2 as FNYEAQ. Trimming cost V 2 bases and J 0 bases, with 8 bases left between them. The CDR3 loop spans 15 amino acids. As DNA, the CDR3 is TGTGCCAGCAGCTTATGGACAGTCTCCTACAATGAGCAGTTCTTC. It encodes CASSLWTVSYNEQFF.